This record covers a single T cell receptor beta chain. Per the original methods: Amplified reference gene primers provided the basis for estimating nucleated cell counts. Clones were sequenced by immunoSEQ multiplex PCR, and TCRdb holds only the in-frame ones, with some missing. V and J calls and clone size are given by that table; D and trimming were obtained from the DNA. The repertoire holds about 250,000 clones, with more than 75% as singletons. This entry belongs to a study of blood T cell repertoires in COVID-19. Participant-reported clinical history was the basis for cohort assignment. Symptom resolution, clearance, or two negative PCRs marked donors in Cohort 3 as recovered. V lost 6 bases, J lost 8 bases, and 11 bases stayed unmatched. This CDR3 spans 15 amino acids. The germline CDR1 and CDR2 sequences are MDHEN and SYDVKM.

This sequence originates from a man aged 35-49 years who had recovered from COVID-19. V and J are TRBV28 and TRBJ1-4, with 8 bases lining up with TRBD1. The sample consisted of PBMCs or T cells enriched from blood (not recorded which). CDR3 residues: CASSSLDRVREKLFF. CDR3 coding DNA: TGTGCCAGCAGCTCCCTGGACAGGGTTCGGGAAAAACTGTTTTTT.